The 2 T cell receptor beta chains below come from one sample, sequenced in a study of T cells after yellow fever vaccination. TCRdb recomputed calls from the 5' RACE reads with MiXCR, one row per CDR3 protein. The sample contains approximately 160,000 distinct CDR3 sequences, approximately 6.2% of which appear only once. Specimen: CD4+ T cells sorted from PBMCs, collected on the day of the first yellow fever vaccination. Receptor source: a man in his late teens or twenties who received the YFV17D yellow fever vaccine.

This clonotype occurred many times. This chain uses TRBV5-1 with TRBJ2-2; TRBD1 matches at 8 bases. J lost 3 bases, V lost 4 bases, and 2 bases had no gene match. The germline CDR1 and CDR2 sequences are SGHRS and YFSETQ. This CDR3 region has 14 residues. CDR3 amino acids: CASSKQGDTGELFF. The DNA of the CDR3 is TGCGCCAGCAGCAAACAGGGGGACACCGGGGAGCTGTTTTTT.

This chain joins TRBV7-9 and TRBJ2-3; possible D gene TRBD1, 5 bases. V gave up 1 base and J gave up 2 bases, with 10 bases separating them. This CDR3 has 15 amino acids. Germline V gene data show CDR1 as SEHNR and CDR2 as FQNEAQ (reference sequence). The CDR3 DNA follows: TGTGCCAGCAGCTTAGATGCAGGGTTCACAGATACGCAGTATTTT. Its translation is CASSLDAGFTDTQYF.